This T cell receptor beta chain was sequenced during a study of T cell repertoires in cytomegalovirus infection. Overall study context: Recently identified HLA-C-restricted CMV epitopes were used, and well-studied HLA-B-restricted CMV epitopes were used as well.

TCRdb fed the reads into MiXCR, producing one record per CDR3 protein. The table has about 330,000 distinct CDR3 sequences, nearly 35% seen once. This clonotype has more than one count but fewer than ten. The antigen remains unidentified. General study points: Cumulated frequencies of public TCR beta families served to identify carriers of CMV plus the relevant HLA.

This receptor was taken from a human donor in good health (CMV status not recorded). Some clones in this sample may be carry-over from other donors' samples. This specimen was cultured PBMCs, taken from culture after CMV antigen stimulation.

CDR3 sequence: CASRKLQGAINQPQHF. The CDR3 DNA sequence: TGTGCCAGCAGAAAGCTGCAGGGGGCAATCAATCAGCCCCAGCATTTT. The chain recombines TRBV6-1 with TRBJ1-5; TRBD1 agrees at 8 bases. The CDR3 sequence is 16 residues long. V dropped 6 bases and J dropped 3; count of bases not matched to a gene: 10. The germline CDR1 and CDR2 sequences are MNHNS and SASEGT.